Below are 9 T cell receptor beta chains sequenced from a single sample in a study of blood T cell repertoires in COVID-19. Libraries were prepared by immunoSEQ multiplex PCR; TCRdb keeps only in-frame clonotypes and omits some of them. The data hold 450,000 or so clones, with approximately 90% observed a single time. The material sequenced was peripheral blood. These receptors were obtained from a man aged 18 to 30 with COVID-19, enrolled during active disease.

The chain carries TRBV21-1 and TRBJ2-3; TRBD2 is taken as the D call from the table, unchecked against the DNA. TRBV21-1 is a recognized pseudogene. The CDR3 spans 18 residues. The CDR3 spells CASSKTNGLASLTDTQYF. The CDR3 DNA follows: TGTGCCAGCAGCAAAACGAACGGACTAGCGAGCCTCACAGATACGCAGTATTTT.

The chain has TRBV2 and TRBJ2-1; D is perhaps TRBD2 (5 bases). With 7 bases removed from V and 7 bases from J, the gap between germline ends came to 17 bases. The germline V gene has CDR1 SNHLY and CDR2 FYNNEI. The CDR3 consists of 14 residues. The CDR3 protein is CASKWVGVANEQFF. The DNA for the CDR3 is TGTGCCAGCAAATGGGTCGGGGTAGCGAATGAGCAGTTCTTC.

CDR3 bases: TGTGCCAGCAGCTTAGATTGGACTTATGAGCAGTTCTTC. Amino acids: CASSLDWTYEQFF. The gene calls are TRBV7-2 and TRBJ2-1; D possibly corresponds to TRBD2 (5 bases). The V gene's germline CDR1 is SGHTA and CDR2 FQGNSA. Between the trimmed V and J ends, which lost 1 base and 8 bases, there was a span of 9 bases. The CDR3 contains 13 residues.

The rearrangement uses TRBV3-1 (or the pseudogene TRBV3-2) and TRBJ1-1; weak D call: TRBD1 (6 bases). Germline V gene lookup returns CDR1 LGHDT and CDR2 YNNKEL (reference sequence). The CDR3 has 16 residues. The ends were cut back, 2 bases at V and 4 bases at J, with 17 bases in the middle. The CDR3 bases are TGTGCCAGCAGCCAATCATGGGGGCCAGGTAGCACTGAAGCTTTCTTT. Translated, it gives CASSQSWGPGSTEAFF.

This chain joins TRBV20-1 and TRBJ2-2; 8 bases are a match to TRBD2. V gave up 3 bases and J gave up 6 bases; unmatched junction bases: 12. CDR1 and CDR2 from the germline V gene are DFQATT and SNEGSKA (reference sequence). The CDR3 is 16 amino acids. The CDR3 reads CSASPAGARGAGELFF. As DNA, the CDR3 is TGCAGTGCTAGTCCAGCGGGGGCCCGAGGGGCCGGGGAGCTGTTTTTT.

This sequence joins TRBV5-6 and TRBJ1-4; TRBD1 is a possible D gene (5 bases). V lost 3 bases, J lost 5 bases, and 8 bases lay in between. CDR1 and CDR2 from the germline V gene are SGHDT and YYEEEE. The CDR3 loop spans 13 amino acids. Here the CDR3 reads CASSSSGNEKLFF. CDR3 bases: TGTGCCAGCAGCTCATCAGGGAATGAAAAACTGTTTTTT.

V usage is TRBV7-9 and J usage is TRBJ2-2; 7 nucleotides agree with TRBD2. The trim removed 5 bases at V and 0 bases at J, leaving 6 bases unmatched. Germline V gene data show CDR1 as SEHNR and CDR2 as FQNEAQ (reference sequence). This CDR3 has 16 residues. The CDR3 reads CASSPSGGANTGELFF. Written as DNA, the CDR3 is TGTGCCAGCAGCCCCTCGGGAGGAGCGAACACCGGGGAGCTGTTTTTT.

V gene TRBV18 combines with J gene TRBJ1-1, with no clear D. Between the trimmed V and J ends, which lost 3 bases and 11 bases, there was a span of 13 bases. The CDR3 consists of 12 residues. Germline V lookup: CDR1 KGHSH, CDR2 LQKENI. CDR3 in DNA: TGTGCCAGCTCACCGGGAACCAGAGGGGCTTTCTTT. It codes for CASSPGTRGAFF.

The chain uses TRBV19 and TRBJ2-1, with a possible D match to TRBD1 (6 bases). The CDR3 spans 16 residues. V lost 4 bases to trimming and J lost 0 bases, with 13 bases between them. Germline CDR1 LNHDA, CDR2 SQIVND (reference sequence). The CDR3 DNA reads TGTGCCAGTAGTAAATCCGACAGGAGCTCCTACAATGAGCAGTTCTTC. As protein: CASSKSDRSSYNEQFF.